The T cell receptor (beta chain) under discussion was sequenced for a study of cytomegalovirus exposure and HLA in healthy donors. Study findings and constraints: In the 95 to 150 validation repertoires, a later analysis found that first-cohort TCR clusters tended to co-occur.

V lost 5 bases, J lost 0 bases, and 1 base stayed unmatched. The CDR3 is made up of 14 amino acids. Germline values: CDR1 SGHVS, CDR2 FQNEAQ. Assay used: immunoSEQ multiplex PCR; TCRdb lists only in-frame clones, some missing. This table holds approximately 140,000 clones, roughly four fifths found once. The sample holds a few counts of this clone. Its antigen remains unidentified. V is TRBV7-8 and J is TRBJ1-1; TRBD1 aligns across 9 bases. The receptor's source is a woman in her 30s in good health and CMV-seronegative. Sequences were obtained from PBMCs. CDR3 DNA sequence: TGTGCCAGCAGCGGGACAGGGATGAACACTGAAGCTTTCTTT. It is translated as CASSGTGMNTEAFF.